These 13 T cell receptor beta chains share one sample of origin, sequenced in a study of PD-1 blockade in classical Hodgkin lymphoma. The sample's time point: newly diagnosed, previously untreated cHL patient sample. CD4+ T cells were purified from thawed PBMCs by negative selection. Only in-frame clones appear in the TCRdb table, and some are missing; sequencing was by immunoSEQ multiplex PCR. Seen here are around 30,000 clones, around 89% observed once, and the top ten hold 0.22%. Sequences were obtained from CD4+ T cells from blood. Every receptor here comes from a human donor with classical Hodgkin lymphoma.

This rearrangement joins TRBV7-2 to TRBJ2-3; D may be TRBD2 (5 bases). The V and J ends lost 3 bases and 6 bases respectively, with 13 bases between them. CDR3 size: 14 residues. From germline, CDR1 is SGHTA and CDR2 FQGNSA. The chain's CDR3 is CASSFGLGGDTQYF. The CDR3 DNA reads as TGTGCCAGCAGCTTCGGCCTTGGCGGGGATACGCAGTATTTT.

This clone occurred once. The chain joins TRBV19 to TRBJ1-1, with D unresolved. CDR3 length: 13 amino acids. Looked up from germline, CDR1 is LNHDA and CDR2 is SQIVND (reference sequence). Trimming removed 8 bases at V and 5 bases at J, with 15 bases between. CDR3 region: CASGSSPGTEAFF. DNA for the CDR3: TGTGCCAGTGGTTCCTCCCCGGGTACTGAAGCTTTCTTT.

The table lists this clone with a few counts. This chain uses TRBV15 with TRBJ1-1; no clear D. The CDR3 totals 13 residues. With 6 bases removed from V and 3 bases from J, the gap between germline ends came to 11 bases. Germline CDR1 LNHNV, CDR2 YYDKDF (reference sequence). CDR3 in DNA: TGTGCCACCAGTCCCGGGTATGACACTGAAGCTTTCTTT. Translated: CATSPGYDTEAFF.

Written as DNA, the CDR3 is TGTGCCAGCTCACGACAATCAACTATCACAGATACGCAGTATTTT. Its protein product is CASSRQSTITDTQYF. The chain carries TRBV18 and TRBJ2-3, with D hard to call. The CDR3 covers 15 residues. Germline V gives CDR1 KGHSH, CDR2 LQKENI. The ends were cut back, 4 bases at V and 2 bases at J, with 13 bases in the middle.

The chain is built from TRBV15 and TRBJ2-2; 9 bases match TRBD2. Unmatched junction bases numbered 3, after V lost 1 base and J lost 3 bases. The CDR3 totals 16 residues. CDR1 is LNHNV and CDR2 is YYDKDF in the germline V gene (reference sequence). The CDR3 nucleotides are TGTGCCACCAGCAGAGGGCTAGCGGGGCACACCGGGGAGCTGTTTTTT. As protein: CATSRGLAGHTGELFF.

The chain links TRBV2 to TRBJ2-2; D is ambiguous. V lost 0 bases and J 0 bases, leaving 5 bases between the germline ends. The germline V gene has CDR1 SNHLY and CDR2 FYNNEI. The CDR3 covers 15 residues. CDR3 DNA sequence: TGTGCCAGCAGTGAAGCCAGGTCGAACACCGGGGAGCTGTTTTTT. Its translation: CASSEARSNTGELFF.

J is TRBJ2-7 and V is TRBV6-6; 10 nucleotides align to TRBD1. V gave up 6 bases and J gave up 6 bases; unmatched junction bases: 8. Germline values: CDR1 MNHNY, CDR2 SVGAGI (reference sequence). The CDR3 extends over 14 amino acids. The CDR3 sequence: CASSTGQGGGEQYF. In nucleotides, the CDR3 is TGTGCCAGCAGCACCGGACAGGGGGGGGGCGAGCAGTACTTC.

To note about this clone: The junction and the germline gene differ at one end; a read error may be behind it. The chain combines TRBV5-4 with TRBJ2-7, with TRBD2 matching over 7 bases. Per germline, CDR1 SGHNT and CDR2 YYREEE (reference sequence). The CDR3 is 11 amino acids. CDR3 DNA sequence: TGTGCCACCCAGCAAGGGGAGGGATTATCTTTC. Translation: CATQQGEGLSF.

The rearrangement joins TRBV11-2 to TRBJ2-6; weak D call: TRBD1 (5 bases). The germline CDR1 and CDR2 sequences are SGHAT and FQNNGV. The CDR3 is made up of 17 amino acids. V lost 2 bases to trimming and J lost 0 bases, with 11 bases between them. As DNA, the CDR3 is TGTGCCAGCAGCTTAATAGGGGCGAGCTCTGGGGCCAACGTCCTGACTTTC. Its translation: CASSLIGASSGANVLTF.

The genes are TRBV18 and TRBJ1-1; D is unresolved. Germline CDR1 KGHSH, CDR2 LQKENI. V lost 2 bases and J 7 bases, leaving 5 bases between the germline ends. The CDR3 is 11 residues long. The CDR3 is CASSPAGEAFF. DNA for the CDR3: TGTGCCAGCTCACCAGCGGGTGAAGCTTTCTTT.

This sequence joins TRBV28 and TRBJ2-6; D not certain. This CDR3 region has 15 residues. The ends were cut back, 4 bases at V and 0 bases at J, with 7 bases in the middle. Per the germline V gene, CDR1 is MDHEN and CDR2 is SYDVKM. CDR3 nucleotide sequence: TGTGCCAGCAGTTACATTGGCTCTGGGGCCAACGTCCTGACTTTC. This sequence encodes CASSYIGSGANVLTF.

This chain joins TRBV6-5 and TRBJ2-5, with TRBD1 matching over 7 bases. The CDR3 covers 13 residues. The V segment lost 5 bases and the J segment 9 bases; nucleotides outside the gene matches: 9. Germline V lookup: CDR1 MNHEY, CDR2 SVGAGI. The CDR3 DNA sequence: TGTGCCAGCAGTCAGGACAGGAAGAGACCCCAGTACTTC. It encodes CASSQDRKRPQYF.

The V and J genes are TRBV6-5 and TRBJ1-5; D unclear. This CDR3 comprises 16 residues. V dropped 0 bases and J dropped 0 bases, with 9 bases sitting between them. The germline CDR1 and CDR2 sequences are MNHEY and SVGAGI. CDR3 in DNA: TGTGCCAGCAGTTACTCGAGGCAGACTAGCAATCAGCCCCAGCATTTT. Amino acid sequence: CASSYSRQTSNQPQHF.